The following is a TCR beta chain sequence with its context. These data are taken from a study of blood T cell repertoires in COVID-19. At the level of the study: Samples taken during acute and convalescent COVID-19 were collected in the United States, Italy and Spain. T cells, B-cell-depleted T cells, or PBMCs supplied cDNA or gDNA.

J gave up 3 bases and V 6 bases, and 2 bases lay outside the gene matches. CDR1 LGHNA and CDR2 YSLEER come from the germline V gene. The CDR3 totals 13 residues. Original processing notes: From reference gene primer amplification, estimates of nucleated cell counts were derived. Sequencing used immunoSEQ multiplex PCR; TCRdb keeps in-frame clones, though not all of them. That table supplies the V and J calls and clone size; D and trimming were determined from the DNA. This repertoire shows around 18,000 clones, about nine tenths found once; its top ten account for around 7.2%. V gene TRBV4-3 combines with J gene TRBJ1-1, with 9 bases aligning to TRBD1. The clonotype comes from a human donor in a cohort sampled during active COVID-19. Sequences were obtained from peripheral blood. CDR3 in DNA: TGCGCCAGCAGTCGGGACAGGGACACTGAAGCTTTCTTT. Encoded protein: CASSRDRDTEAFF.